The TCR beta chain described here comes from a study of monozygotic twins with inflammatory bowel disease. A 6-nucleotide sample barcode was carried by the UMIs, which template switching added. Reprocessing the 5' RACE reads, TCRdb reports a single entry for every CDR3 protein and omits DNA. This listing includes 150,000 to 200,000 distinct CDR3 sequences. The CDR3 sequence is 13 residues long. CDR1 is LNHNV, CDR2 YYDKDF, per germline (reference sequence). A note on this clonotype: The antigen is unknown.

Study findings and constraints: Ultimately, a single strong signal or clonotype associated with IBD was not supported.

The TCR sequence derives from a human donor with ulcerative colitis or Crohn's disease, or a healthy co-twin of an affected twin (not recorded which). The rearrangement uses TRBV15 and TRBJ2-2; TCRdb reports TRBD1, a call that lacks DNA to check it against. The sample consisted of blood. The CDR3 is CATSIGAIGELFF.